There are a few counts of the clone carrying this TCR beta chain. This record comes from a study of T-cell memory formation after mild COVID-19. Germline assignment: CDR1 SGHRS and CDR2 YFSETQ. V gave up 5 bases and J gave up 7 bases; unmatched junction bases: 10. There are 15 residues in the CDR3. TCRdb recomputed calls from the 5' RACE reads with MiXCR, one row per CDR3 protein. This table holds around 200,000 distinct CDR3 sequences, approximately 16% found once. The chain uses TRBV5-1 and TRBJ2-1, with TRBD1 matching 9 bases. The sample was PBMCs or a T cell subset sorted from them (not recorded which). The TCR comes from an adult woman who had mild COVID-19 (a few samples of this study predate the infection). Cell type and time point are not known. The CDR3 is CASSPWTGVSNEQFF. CDR3 coding DNA: TGCGCCAGCAGTCCCTGGACAGGGGTTTCAAATGAGCAGTTCTTC.